Listed below are T cell receptor beta chains from one sample, sequenced in a study of cytomegalovirus exposure and HLA in healthy donors. The table came from immunoSEQ multiplex PCR; TCRdb's copy has only in-frame clones and leaves some out. The sample consists of about 140,000 clones, just under 80% of them appearing once. The specimen sequenced was PBMCs. The receptors derive from a man aged 25-45 years in good health and CMV-seronegative. Both conserved end residues are part of each CDR3. The order of the fields is V gene, J gene, CDR3 length, CDR3 protein.

TRBV18,TRBJ1-5,13,CASSPPSGQPQHF
TRBV6-6,TRBJ1-4,16,CASSLPPGVTNEKLFF
TRBV5-1,TRBJ2-3,16,CASSKGLAGRSDTQYF
TRBV5-1,TRBJ2-3,16,CASSLVGSGGTDTQYF
TRBV11-2,TRBJ1-5,15,CASSLDVAGNQPQHF
TRBV28,TRBJ1-5,16,CASSTLGGGSNQPQHF
TRBV5-1,TRBJ1-6,15,CASSFEGQGSSPLHF
TRBV4-2,TRBJ1-4,15,CASSQDQGTNEKLFF
TRBV9,TRBJ1-1,16,CASSAGTGSVNTEAFF
TRBV7-8,TRBJ1-5,14,CASSFEGASQPQHF
TRBV9,TRBJ1-1,16,CASSFGQALLNTEAFF
TRBV28,TRBJ1-3,13,CASSWHSGNTIYF
TRBV7-3,TRBJ2-6,16,CASSLGAEGGANVLTF
TRBV5-1,TRBJ2-1,16,CASRLAGLASASEQFF
TRBV7-9,TRBJ2-1,18,CASRAGLALSRKRGEQFF
TRBV1,TRBJ2-6,20,CTSSQQDGGLAKPGANVLTF
TRBV28,TRBJ1-4,14,CASSAVSPNEKLFF
TRBV6-1,TRBJ2-5,13,CASTSGLQETQYF
TRBV9,TRBJ2-1,13,CASSLAGNNEQFF
TRBV2,TRBJ2-5,16,CASSYFPGGPQETQYF
TRBV5-1,TRBJ2-3,15,CASSLEASGGDTQYF
TRBV9,TRBJ2-1,15,CASSVRDRSYNEQFF
TRBV5-1,TRBJ1-4,14,CASSLTQGREKLFF